This TCR beta chain was obtained from a study of T cells after yellow fever vaccination. Findings of the study overall: Contaminating bulk clonotypes could be abundant in FACS-sorted repertoires. At under 97% for CD4 and roughly 87% for CD8, most primary-vaccination clones showed up again after the booster.

This clonotype was recorded many times. Its antigen remains unknown. In germline, CDR1 is SGHRS, CDR2 YFSETQ. The V gene end was trimmed by 4 bases and the J gene end by 5 bases; junction bases not matched to a gene: 12. The CDR3 is 16 amino acids. By 5'RACE template switching, TCR cDNA was produced, with a universal primer site and UMIs added in the process. TCRdb recomputed calls from the 5' RACE reads with MiXCR, one row per CDR3 protein. The repertoire holds around 100,000 distinct CDR3 sequences, with roughly 8.9% as singletons. This material consisted of CD8+ T cells sorted from PBMCs, taken 45 days after the yellow fever booster vaccination. This sequence was found in a man between 25 and 39 years old who received the YFV17D yellow fever vaccine. The chain joins TRBV5-1 to TRBJ2-1, with 7 positions matching TRBD2. This CDR3 is CASSPGDYLLNNEQFF. CDR3 coding DNA: TGCGCCAGCAGCCCCGGGGACTACTTACTAAACAATGAGCAGTTCTTC.